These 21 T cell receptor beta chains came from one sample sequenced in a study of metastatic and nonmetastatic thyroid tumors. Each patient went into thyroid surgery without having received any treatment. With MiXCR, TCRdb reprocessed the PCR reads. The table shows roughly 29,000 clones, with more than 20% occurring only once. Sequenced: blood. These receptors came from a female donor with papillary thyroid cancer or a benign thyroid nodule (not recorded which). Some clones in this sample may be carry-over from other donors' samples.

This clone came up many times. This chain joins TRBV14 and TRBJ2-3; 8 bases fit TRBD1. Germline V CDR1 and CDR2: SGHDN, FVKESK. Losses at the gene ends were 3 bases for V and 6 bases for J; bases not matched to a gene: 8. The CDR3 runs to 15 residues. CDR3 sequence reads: CASSQFQGARDTQYF. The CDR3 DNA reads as TGTGCCAGCAGCCAGTTTCAGGGGGCAAGGGATACGCAGTATTTT.

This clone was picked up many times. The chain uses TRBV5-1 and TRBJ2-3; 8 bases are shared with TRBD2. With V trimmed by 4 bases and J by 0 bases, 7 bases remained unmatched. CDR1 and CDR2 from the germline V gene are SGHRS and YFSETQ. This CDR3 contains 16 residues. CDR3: CASSLRLATSTDTQYF. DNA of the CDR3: TGCGCCAGCAGCCTCAGACTAGCGACGAGCACAGATACGCAGTATTTT.

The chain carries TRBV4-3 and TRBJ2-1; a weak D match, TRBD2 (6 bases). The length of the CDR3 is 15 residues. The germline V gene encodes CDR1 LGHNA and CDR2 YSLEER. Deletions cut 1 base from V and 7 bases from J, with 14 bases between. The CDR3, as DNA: TGCGCCAGCAGCCAAGGGGGGGAAGCGACAAATGAGCAGTTCTTC. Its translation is CASSQGGEATNEQFF.

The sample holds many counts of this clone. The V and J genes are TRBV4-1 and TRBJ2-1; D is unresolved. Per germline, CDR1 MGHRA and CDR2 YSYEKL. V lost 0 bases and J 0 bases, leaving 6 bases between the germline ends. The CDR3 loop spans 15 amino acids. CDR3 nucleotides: TGCGCCAGCAGCCAAGATGCTAGCTCCTACAATGAGCAGTTCTTC. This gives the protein CASSQDASSYNEQFF.

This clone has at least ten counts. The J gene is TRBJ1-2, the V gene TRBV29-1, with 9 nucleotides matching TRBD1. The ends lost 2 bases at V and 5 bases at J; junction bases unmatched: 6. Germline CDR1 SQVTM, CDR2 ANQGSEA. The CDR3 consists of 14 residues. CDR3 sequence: CSVELSGTGYGYTF. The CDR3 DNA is TGCAGCGTTGAACTTTCGGGGACAGGGTATGGCTACACCTTC. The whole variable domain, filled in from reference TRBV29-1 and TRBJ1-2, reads SAVISQKPSRDICQRGTSLTIQCQVDSQVTMMFWYRQQPGQSLTLIATANQGSEATYESGFVIDKFPISRPNLTFSTLTVSNMSPEDSSIYLCSVELSGTGYGYTFGSGTRLTVV.

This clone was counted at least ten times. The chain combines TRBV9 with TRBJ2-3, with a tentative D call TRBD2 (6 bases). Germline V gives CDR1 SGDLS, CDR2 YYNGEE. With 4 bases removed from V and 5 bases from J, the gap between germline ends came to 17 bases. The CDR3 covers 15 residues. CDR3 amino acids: CASSPDPGVVDTQYF. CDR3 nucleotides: TGTGCCAGCAGCCCCGATCCGGGAGTTGTAGATACGCAGTATTTT.

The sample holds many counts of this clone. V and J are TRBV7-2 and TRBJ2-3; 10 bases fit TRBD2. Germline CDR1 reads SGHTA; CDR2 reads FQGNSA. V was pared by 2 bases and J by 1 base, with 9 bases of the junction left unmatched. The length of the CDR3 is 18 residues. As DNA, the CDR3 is TGTGCCAGCAGCTTATCGGCCAGCGGGAGGGGGTGCACAGATACGCAGTATTTT. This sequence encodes CASSLSASGRGCTDTQYF.

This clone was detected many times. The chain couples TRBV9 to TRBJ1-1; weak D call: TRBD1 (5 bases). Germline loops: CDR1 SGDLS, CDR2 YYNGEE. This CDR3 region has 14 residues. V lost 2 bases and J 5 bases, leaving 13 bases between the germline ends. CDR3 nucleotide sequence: TGTGCCAGCAGCGTTGTCGGGGGGGGAACTGAAGCTTTCTTT. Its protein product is CASSVVGGGTEAFF.

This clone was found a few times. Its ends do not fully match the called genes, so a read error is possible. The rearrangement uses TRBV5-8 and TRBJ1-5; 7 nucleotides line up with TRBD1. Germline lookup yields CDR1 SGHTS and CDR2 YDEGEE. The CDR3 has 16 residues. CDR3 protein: CASCFGTEPSNQPQHF. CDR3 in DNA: TGTGCCAGCTGCTTCGGGACAGAACCTAGCAATCAGCCCCAACATTTT.

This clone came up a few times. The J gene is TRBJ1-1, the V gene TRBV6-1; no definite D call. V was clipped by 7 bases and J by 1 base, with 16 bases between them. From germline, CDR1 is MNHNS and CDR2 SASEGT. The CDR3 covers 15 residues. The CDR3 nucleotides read TGTGCCAGCAATATCCGGTATAGAGCGAACACTGAAGCTTTCTTT. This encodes CASNIRYRANTEAFF.

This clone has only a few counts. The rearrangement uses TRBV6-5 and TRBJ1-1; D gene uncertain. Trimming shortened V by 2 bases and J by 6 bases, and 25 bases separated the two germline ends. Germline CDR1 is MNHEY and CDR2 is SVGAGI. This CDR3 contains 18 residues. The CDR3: CASSYPRERSVRAPEAFF. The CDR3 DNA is TGTGCCAGCAGTTACCCCCGGGAGAGAAGCGTAAGAGCGCCTGAAGCTTTCTTT.

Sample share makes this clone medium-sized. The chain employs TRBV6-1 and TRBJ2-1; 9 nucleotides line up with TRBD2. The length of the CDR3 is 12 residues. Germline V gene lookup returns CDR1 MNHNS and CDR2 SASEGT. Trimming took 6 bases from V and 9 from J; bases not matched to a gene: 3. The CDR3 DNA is TGTGCCAGCAGAATGGGACTAGCTGAGCAGTTCTTC. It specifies CASRMGLAEQFF.

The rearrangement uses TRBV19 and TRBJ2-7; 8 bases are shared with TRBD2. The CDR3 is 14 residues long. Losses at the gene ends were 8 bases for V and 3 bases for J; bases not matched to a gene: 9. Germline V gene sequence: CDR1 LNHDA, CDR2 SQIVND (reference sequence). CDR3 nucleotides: TGTGCCAGTTCCCCAGCGGGAGAAGACTACGAGCAGTACTTC. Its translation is CASSPAGEDYEQYF. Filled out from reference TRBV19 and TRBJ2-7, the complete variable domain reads DGGITQSPKYLFRKEGQNVTLSCEQNLNHDAMYWYRQDPGQGLRLIYYSQIVNDFQKGDIAEGYSVSREKKESFPLTVTSAQKNPTAFYLCASSPAGEDYEQYFGPGTRLTVT.

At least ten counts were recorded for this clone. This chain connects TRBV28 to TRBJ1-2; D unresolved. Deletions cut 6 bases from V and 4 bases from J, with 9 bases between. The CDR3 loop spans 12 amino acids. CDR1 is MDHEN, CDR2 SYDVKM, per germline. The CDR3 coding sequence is TGTGCCAGCAGCCCGGGGAGCTATGGCTACACCTTC. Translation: CASSPGSYGYTF.

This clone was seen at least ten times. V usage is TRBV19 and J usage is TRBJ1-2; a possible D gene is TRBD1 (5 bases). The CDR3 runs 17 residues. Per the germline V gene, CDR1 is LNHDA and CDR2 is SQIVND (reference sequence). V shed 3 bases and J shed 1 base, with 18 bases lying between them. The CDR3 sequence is CASSINPGQGSNYGYTF. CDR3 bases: TGTGCCAGTAGTATCAATCCCGGGCAGGGTAGTAACTATGGCTACACCTTC.

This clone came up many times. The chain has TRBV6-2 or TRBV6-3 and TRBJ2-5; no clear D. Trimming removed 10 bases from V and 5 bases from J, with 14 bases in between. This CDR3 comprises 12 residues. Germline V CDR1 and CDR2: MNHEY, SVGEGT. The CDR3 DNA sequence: TGTGCCACCAAGACGCAATTGGAGACCCAGTACTTC. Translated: CATKTQLETQYF.

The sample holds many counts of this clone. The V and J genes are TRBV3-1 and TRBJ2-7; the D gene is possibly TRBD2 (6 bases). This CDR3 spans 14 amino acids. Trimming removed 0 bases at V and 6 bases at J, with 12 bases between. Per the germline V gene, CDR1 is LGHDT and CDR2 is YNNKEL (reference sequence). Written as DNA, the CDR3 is TGTGCCAGCAGCCAAGATCGCGGGGCGTCCGAGCAGTACTTC. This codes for CASSQDRGASEQYF.

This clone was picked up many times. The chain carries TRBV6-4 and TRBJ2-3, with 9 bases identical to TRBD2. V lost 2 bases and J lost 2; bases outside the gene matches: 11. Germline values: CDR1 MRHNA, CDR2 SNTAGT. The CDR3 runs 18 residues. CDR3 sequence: CASSDGGSGRANTDTQYF. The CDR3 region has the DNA TGTGCCAGCAGTGACGGAGGTAGCGGGAGAGCAAACACAGATACGCAGTATTTT.

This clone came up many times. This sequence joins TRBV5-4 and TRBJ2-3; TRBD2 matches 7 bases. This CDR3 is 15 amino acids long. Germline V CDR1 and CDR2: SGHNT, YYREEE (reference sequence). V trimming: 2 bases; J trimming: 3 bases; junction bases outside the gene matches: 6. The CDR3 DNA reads TGTGCCAGCAGCTTTATAGGAGCGGGAACAGATACGCAGTATTTT. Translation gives CASSFIGAGTDTQYF.

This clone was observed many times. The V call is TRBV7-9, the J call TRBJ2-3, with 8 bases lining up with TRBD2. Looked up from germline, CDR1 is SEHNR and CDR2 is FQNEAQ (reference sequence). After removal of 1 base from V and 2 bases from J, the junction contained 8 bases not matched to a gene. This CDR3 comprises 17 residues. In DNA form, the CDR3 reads TGTGCCAGCAGCTTAGTCCCGCTAGCGGGTCTCACAGATACGCAGTATTTT. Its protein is CASSLVPLAGLTDTQYF.

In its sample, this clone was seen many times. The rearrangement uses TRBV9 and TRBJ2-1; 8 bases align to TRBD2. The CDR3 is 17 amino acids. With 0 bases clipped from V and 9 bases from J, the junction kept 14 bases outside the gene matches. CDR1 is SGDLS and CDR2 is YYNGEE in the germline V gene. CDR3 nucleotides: TGTGCCAGCAGCGTAGTGGGAGGGACTAGTAGGACCTCTGAGCAGTTCTTC. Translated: CASSVVGGTSRTSEQFF.